This passage covers 30 T cell receptor beta chains from one sample sequenced in a study of shared clonotypes between healthy human individuals. Naive-designated CD8 cells lacked CD45RO, were positively enriched for CCR7, and omitted terminally differentiated effector memory CD45RA+ cells. Sequencing used immunoSEQ multiplex PCR; TCRdb keeps in-frame clones, though not all of them. The data contain about 2.1 million clones, roughly 95% of them singletons. Sample: naive CD8+ T cells from PBMCs. The receptors derive from a young man in good health. Some clones in this sample may be carry-over from other donors' samples.

This chain links TRBV7-6 with TRBJ2-5; D is uncertain. CDR1 is SGHVS and CDR2 is FNYEAQ in the germline V gene. The CDR3 spans 15 residues. The V and J ends lost 5 bases and 5 bases respectively, with 18 bases between them. Written as DNA, the CDR3 is TGTGCCAGCAGCCCCGACGACATTTCTCCCGAGACCCAGTACTTC. It yields the protein CASSPDDISPETQYF.

The rearrangement joins TRBV11-2 to TRBJ2-1, with 10 bases that match TRBD2. The CDR3 is 16 residues long. V dropped 1 base and J dropped 6; count of bases not matched to a gene: 6. Germline V gene lookup returns CDR1 SGHAT and CDR2 FQNNGV. Here the CDR3 DNA reads TGTGCCAGCAGCTTAGCACCGGGACTAGCGTCCAATGAGCAGTTCTTC. This gives the protein CASSLAPGLASNEQFF.

This rearrangement joins TRBV19 to TRBJ2-5; 10 bases are shared with TRBD1. The CDR3 extends over 15 amino acids. Germline values: CDR1 LNHDA, CDR2 SQIVND (reference sequence). V gave up 6 bases and J gave up 5 bases; unmatched junction bases: 9. CDR3 DNA: TGTGCCAGTAGCTCCGGGACAGGGGCTTTCGAGACCCAGTACTTC. Protein: CASSSGTGAFETQYF.

The J gene is TRBJ2-7, the V gene TRBV7-9; 11 bases align to TRBD2. This CDR3 region has 15 residues. V dropped 4 bases and J dropped 0; count of bases not matched to a gene: 2. Germline CDR1 is SEHNR and CDR2 is FQNEAQ (reference sequence). CDR3 sequence reads: CASSSSGRPSYEQYF. Written as DNA, the CDR3 is TGTGCCAGCAGCTCTAGCGGGAGGCCCTCCTACGAGCAGTACTTC.

This clone was detected once. J is TRBJ2-1 and V is TRBV6-6; D not certain. The CDR3 is 16 amino acids. Per germline, CDR1 MNHNY and CDR2 SVGAGI (reference sequence). Trimming left V 2 bases short and J 0 bases short, with 11 bases between. The CDR3: CASSYPPAVSYNEQFF. CDR3 DNA: TGTGCCAGCAGTTACCCCCCCGCGGTCTCCTACAATGAGCAGTTCTTC.

In regard to this clone: Distinct nucleotide sequences in the sample also encode this CDR3. The V and J genes are TRBV28 and TRBJ2-7; the match to TRBD1 covers 9 bases. There are 14 residues in the CDR3. After removal of 3 bases from V and 4 bases from J, the junction contained 4 bases not matched to a gene. Germline CDR1 reads MDHEN; CDR2 reads SYDVKM. The CDR3 DNA is TGTGCCAGCAGTTTGTGGGGGACAGGGTACGAGCAGTACTTC. It is translated as CASSLWGTGYEQYF.

The chain combines TRBV6-4 with TRBJ1-2, with D possibly matching TRBD1 (5 bases). CDR1 and CDR2 (germline): MRHNA, SNTAGT. The CDR3 runs 13 residues. Deletions cut 3 bases from V and 4 bases from J, with 9 bases between. The CDR3 DNA follows: TGTGCCAGCAGTGAGCAGGGTGGCTATGGCTACACCTTC. This encodes CASSEQGGYGYTF.

The CDR3 region has the DNA TGTGCCAGCAGTTCCCGGACAGAGGATCAGCCCCAGCATTTT. Protein sequence: CASSSRTEDQPQHF. The rearrangement uses TRBV27 and TRBJ1-5; weak D call: TRBD1 (6 bases). V was pared by 4 bases and J by 5 bases, with 12 bases between. The CDR3 spans 14 residues. Looked up from germline, CDR1 is MNHEY and CDR2 is SMNVEV (reference sequence).

The chain links TRBV7-3 to TRBJ2-3, with 12 bases identical to TRBD2. CDR3 length: 16 residues. After removal of 5 bases from V and 3 bases from J, the junction contained 6 bases not matched to a gene. Germline CDR1 and CDR2: SGHTA and FQGTGA. The CDR3 loop reads CASSPRTSGMTDTQYF. The DNA for the CDR3 is TGTGCCAGCAGCCCCAGGACTAGCGGGATGACAGATACGCAGTATTTT.

Concerning this clone: Other DNA sequences in this specimen translate into the identical CDR3. V is TRBV9 and J is TRBJ2-5; either TRBD1 or TRBD2 may supply D (6 bases each). Germline assignment: CDR1 SGDLS and CDR2 YYNGEE. V was cut by 0 bases and J by 2 bases, with 8 bases left in between. CDR3 size: 14 residues. CDR3 loop: CASSVGRGQETQYF. In DNA form, the CDR3 reads TGTGCCAGCAGCGTAGGGAGGGGGCAAGAGACCCAGTACTTC. Together with reference TRBV9 and TRBJ2-5, the CDR3 gives the full variable domain: DSGVTQTPKHLITATGQRVTLRCSPRSGDLSVYWYQQSLDQGLQFLIQYYNGEERAKGNILERFSAQQFPDLHSELNLSSLELGDSALYFCASSVGRGQETQYFGPGTRLLVL.

This chain joins TRBV7-9 and TRBJ2-7; D unresolved. The V and J ends lost 2 bases and 0 bases respectively, with 8 bases between them. Germline V CDR1 and CDR2: SEHNR, FQNEAQ (reference sequence). The CDR3 covers 14 residues. CDR3 nucleotides: TGTGCCAGCAGCTTAACCTTAACCTCCTACGAGCAGTACTTC. The encoded protein is CASSLTLTSYEQYF.

This sequence joins TRBV5-5 and TRBJ2-7; TRBD1 matches at 9 bases. The germline CDR1 and CDR2 sequences are SGHKS and YYEKEE (reference sequence). CDR3 length equals 14 residues. Trimming took 2 bases from V and 3 from J; bases not matched to a gene: 3. The CDR3 region is CASSFGTGFYEQYF. The CDR3 region has the DNA TGTGCCAGCAGCTTTGGGACAGGGTTCTACGAGCAGTACTTC.

The V gene is TRBV27, the J gene TRBJ1-4, with 9 bases aligning to TRBD1. There are 15 residues in the CDR3. Unmatched junction bases numbered 11, after V lost 8 bases and J lost 7 bases. In germline, CDR1 is MNHEY, CDR2 SMNVEV (reference sequence). DNA for the CDR3: TGTGCCAGCGGAACCCAGGACAGGGGAGTTGAAAAACTGTTTTTT. Protein: CASGTQDRGVEKLFF.

In DNA, the CDR3 is TGCGCCAGCAGCCAAGCGGCGGGTCCGAACACCGGGGAGCTGTTTTTT. This sequence encodes CASSQAAGPNTGELFF. The chain combines TRBV4-1 with TRBJ2-2; TRBD2 might be the D (5 bases). V was pared by 1 base and J by 0 bases, with 9 bases between. Germline CDR1 MGHRA, CDR2 YSYEKL. CDR3 length: 16 residues.

The gene calls are TRBV7-9 and TRBJ2-2; TRBD1 matches at 8 bases. The length of the CDR3 is 15 residues. Germline CDR1 SEHNR, CDR2 FQNEAQ (reference sequence). The ends lost 5 bases at V and 5 bases at J; junction bases unmatched: 7. CDR3 sequence (DNA): TGTGCCAGCAGCCCACTCAGGGGGCGGACCGGGGAGCTGTTTTTT. It yields the protein CASSPLRGRTGELFF.

The chain couples TRBV11-1 to TRBJ2-3; the D gene could be TRBD1 or TRBD2 (5 bases each). This CDR3 has 16 residues. Looked up from germline, CDR1 is SGHAT and CDR2 is FQDESV (reference sequence). V was clipped by 5 bases and J by 0 bases, with 15 bases between them. Here the CDR3 DNA reads TGTGCCAGCAGCACAACCGGGACCTTTAGCACAGATACGCAGTATTTT. This translates into CASSTTGTFSTDTQYF.

Note on this clone: A read error may produce the germline difference seen at one junction end. The V call is TRBV27, the J call TRBJ2-7; 9 positions match TRBD2. CDR1 is MNHEY and CDR2 is SMNVEV in the germline V gene (reference sequence). This CDR3 region has 16 residues. The CDR3 DNA reads as TGTGCCACCAGTCATTCGCTAGCGGGGCTAACCTACGAGCAGTACTTC. Translation gives CATSHSLAGLTYEQYF.

As for this clone: The sample contains more than one DNA sequence encoding this CDR3. The chain has TRBV7-9 and TRBJ2-1; D ambiguous. Trimming shortened V by 1 base and J by 8 bases, and 6 bases separated the two germline ends. CDR3 length: 12 amino acids. Germline CDR1 and CDR2: SEHNR and FQNEAQ (reference sequence). This CDR3 reads CASSLVRDEQFF. The CDR3 nucleotides are TGTGCCAGCAGCTTAGTAAGAGATGAGCAGTTCTTC.

CDR3 DNA sequence: TGTGCCAGCAGCTATCGACAGGGGGGATACTACGAGCAGTACTTC. Its translation is CASSYRQGGYYEQYF. V usage is TRBV7-9 and J usage is TRBJ2-7; TRBD1 matches 9 bases. The CDR3 consists of 15 residues. Germline V gene sequence: CDR1 SEHNR, CDR2 FQNEAQ (reference sequence). Unmatched junction bases numbered 7, after V lost 4 bases and J lost 3 bases.

This clone came up a few times. Additional DNA sequences in this sample encode the identical CDR3. The genes are TRBV19 and TRBJ1-5, with TRBD1 as a possible D gene (5 bases). Looked up from germline, CDR1 is LNHDA and CDR2 is SQIVND (reference sequence). The length of the CDR3 is 14 residues. Trimming cost V 3 bases and J 1 base, with 7 bases left between them. The CDR3 DNA follows: TGTGCCAGTAGTATTAGGGACAGCAATCAGCCCCAGCATTTT. It encodes CASSIRDSNQPQHF.

This clone was seen only once. V usage is TRBV5-8 and J usage is TRBJ2-1, with TRBD1 matching over 7 bases. The CDR3 has 13 residues. The germline V gene has CDR1 SGHTS and CDR2 YDEGEE. J gave up 8 bases and V 1 base, and 3 bases lay outside the gene matches. The CDR3 sequence is CASSLQGGDEQFF. In nucleotides, the CDR3 is TGTGCCAGCAGCTTGCAAGGGGGCGATGAGCAGTTCTTC.

V and J are TRBV5-4 and TRBJ2-7; 9 bases fit TRBD1. CDR3 length: 14 residues. J was trimmed by 4 bases and V by 2 bases; bases with no gene match: 4. Germline loops: CDR1 SGHNT, CDR2 YYREEE (reference sequence). The CDR3 reads CASSFTGGLYEQYF. DNA for the CDR3: TGTGCCAGCAGCTTTACAGGGGGCTTGTACGAGCAGTACTTC.

This chain links TRBV19 with TRBJ2-7, with D possibly matching TRBD2 (6 bases). The CDR3 loop spans 14 amino acids. Germline CDR1 reads LNHDA; CDR2 reads SQIVND (reference sequence). V lost 3 bases and J lost 6, with 15 bases in between. CDR3: CASSITSKRAEQYF. For the CDR3, the DNA is TGTGCCAGTAGTATTACTAGCAAGAGGGCCGAGCAGTACTTC.

A word on this clone: The same CDR3 arises from other DNA sequences in this sample as well. The chain employs TRBV9 and TRBJ2-7; 9 bases fit TRBD2. V was pared by 0 bases and J by 4 bases, with 2 bases of the junction left unmatched. CDR3 length equals 14 residues. The germline CDR1 and CDR2 sequences are SGDLS and YYNGEE. The CDR3 coding sequence is TGTGCCAGCAGCGTAGGGCTAGCGGGATACGAGCAGTACTTC. Translating gives CASSVGLAGYEQYF.

The rearrangement joins TRBV5-1 to TRBJ1-4; D not certain. In germline, CDR1 is SGHRS, CDR2 YFSETQ. This CDR3 comprises 15 residues. Trimming removed 2 bases from V and 8 bases from J, with 16 bases in between. The CDR3 loop is CASSLFGSGGEKLFF. DNA for the CDR3: TGCGCCAGCAGCTTATTTGGTTCGGGAGGGGAAAAACTGTTTTTT.

This chain uses TRBV28 with TRBJ2-4; 8 positions agree with TRBD2. Per germline, CDR1 MDHEN and CDR2 SYDVKM. This CDR3 contains 15 residues. With V trimmed by 5 bases and J by 8 bases, 11 bases remained unmatched. CDR3 nucleotides: TGTGCCAGCAGTCCGACCCGGGGGGGCACGGACATTCAGTACTTC. Residues: CASSPTRGGTDIQYF. Full variable domain (rest looked up from reference TRBV28 and TRBJ2-4): DVKVTQSSRYLVKRTGEKVFLECVQDMDHENMFWYRQDPGLGLRLIYFSYDVKMKEKGDIPEGYSVSREKKERFSLILESASTNQTSMYLCASSPTRGGTDIQYFGAGTRLSVL.

This chain links TRBV10-3 with TRBJ2-3; D may correspond to TRBD1 or TRBD2 (5 bases each). V was pared by 4 bases and J by 2 bases, with 13 bases between. CDR3 length equals 15 residues. Germline assignment: CDR1 ENHRY and CDR2 SYGVKD. Here the CDR3 reads CAISGGRTVTDTQYF. In DNA form, the CDR3 reads TGTGCCATCAGTGGGGGACGCACAGTCACAGATACGCAGTATTTT.

V is TRBV28 and J is TRBJ2-3; D might be TRBD1 or TRBD2, each matching 6 bases. Per germline, CDR1 MDHEN and CDR2 SYDVKM. V was cut by 3 bases and J by 6 bases, with 19 bases left in between. This CDR3 is built from 16 residues. DNA of the CDR3: TGTGCCAGCAGTTTTTTCGGAGAGGGGGGCGACGATACGCAGTATTTT. Protein product: CASSFFGEGGDDTQYF.

This clone appeared a single time. The CDR3 is CASSVGAGRQRETQYF. For the CDR3, the DNA is TGTGCCAGCAGCGTCGGGGCGGGGCGGCAGCGAGAGACCCAGTACTTC. The chain joins TRBV9 to TRBJ2-5, with D maybe TRBD2 (6 bases). Germline V CDR1 and CDR2: SGDLS, YYNGEE. The V gene lost 2 bases and the J gene lost 4 bases, with 18 bases spanning the gap. CDR3 size: 16 residues.

This clone was seen only once. The chain links TRBV6-5 to TRBJ2-7, with TRBD1 matching over 8 bases. The V gene end was trimmed by 3 bases and the J gene end by 3 bases; junction bases not matched to a gene: 4. The CDR3 contains 14 residues. The germline gives CDR1 MNHEY, CDR2 SVGAGI. As DNA, the CDR3 is TGTGCCAGCAGTTATAGGACAGGGCACTACGAGCAGTACTTC. This codes for CASSYRTGHYEQYF.